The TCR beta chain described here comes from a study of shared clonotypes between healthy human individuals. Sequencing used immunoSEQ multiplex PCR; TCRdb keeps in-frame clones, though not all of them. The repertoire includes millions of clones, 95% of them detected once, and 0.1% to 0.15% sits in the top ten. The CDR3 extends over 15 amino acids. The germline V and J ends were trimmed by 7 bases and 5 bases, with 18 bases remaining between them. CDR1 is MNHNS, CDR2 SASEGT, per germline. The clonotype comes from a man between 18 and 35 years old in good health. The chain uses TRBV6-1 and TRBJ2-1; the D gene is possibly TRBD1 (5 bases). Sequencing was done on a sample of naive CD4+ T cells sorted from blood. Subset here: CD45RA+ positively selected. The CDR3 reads CASTKRTLVNNEQFF. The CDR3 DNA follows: TGTGCCAGCACTAAAAGGACATTAGTTAACAATGAGCAGTTCTTC.